This record looks at one T cell receptor beta chain sequence and its context. This sample is drawn from a study of regulatory T cells in long-lasting Graves disease. Combining iRepertoire HTBI primers with Arm-PCR of CDR3 regions, the authors built TCR beta libraries. TCRdb used MiXCR to reprocess the multiplex PCR reads, holding one entry per CDR3 protein. This repertoire shows 500,000 to 700,000 distinct CDR3 sequences, 25% to 35% found once; its top ten account for around 40%. V lost 3 bases, J lost 4 bases, and 22 bases stayed unmatched. The CDR3 loop spans 20 amino acids. Germline CDR1 LNHDA, CDR2 SQIVND (reference sequence). The time point denotes: persistent/refractory GD, antithyroid drugs over 5 years with positive TRAb. TCR sequences were obtained from RNA taken from PBMCs.

This sequence joins TRBV19 and TRBJ1-1, with 8 bases fitting TRBD1. The sequencing here drew on peripheral blood mononuclear cells (PBMCs), taken when the disease was refractory, from a patient treated with antithyroid drugs. The receptor was derived from a female donor with Graves disease. As DNA, the CDR3 is TGTGCCAGTAGTATTTGGCAGGGGGCTTTCGCTGATTCGTTGGGCACTGAAGCTTTCTTT. Translation gives CASSIWQGAFADSLGTEAFF.